Presented here are 18 T cell receptor beta chains from one specimen sequenced in a study of blood T cell repertoires in COVID-19. TCRdb's table, derived via immunoSEQ multiplex PCR, lists solely in-frame clones and lacks some. The sample lists about 140,000 clones, about 80% occurring once. The sequenced sample consisted of peripheral blood. These receptor sequences come from a man aged 55-75 years with acute or convalescent COVID-19.

This clone has ten or more counts. The identical CDR3 is also encoded by other nucleotide sequences in the sample. The V call is TRBV7-3, the J call TRBJ2-1; the D gene is possibly TRBD1 (6 bases). From germline, CDR1 is SGHTA and CDR2 FQGTGA. V was cut by 5 bases and J by 5 bases, with 10 bases left in between. The CDR3 totals 13 residues. The CDR3 nucleotides are TGTGCCAGCAGCCTGGGACAAAACAATGAGCAGTTCTTC. This gives the protein CASSLGQNNEQFF.

This clone came up a few times. This sequence joins TRBV23-1 and TRBJ2-7, with TRBD1 matching over 7 bases. TRBV23-1 carries the ORF label, with uncertain function. Trimming took 3 bases from V and 2 from J; bases not matched to a gene: 7. The CDR3 loop spans 15 amino acids. In nucleotides, the CDR3 is TGCGCCAGCAGTCAGACCCCACAGGGGACCTACGAGCAGTACTTC. Translated, it gives CASSQTPQGTYEQYF.

This CDR3 reads CASTTGGANTEAFF. The CDR3 DNA follows: TGTGCCAGTACGACCGGAGGGGCGAACACTGAAGCTTTCTTT. The chain links TRBV19 to TRBJ1-1; D might be TRBD1 (5 bases). The V end was cut by 7 bases, the J end by 1 base, with 13 bases between. Germline lookup yields CDR1 LNHDA and CDR2 SQIVND (reference sequence). The CDR3 consists of 14 residues.

This chain joins TRBV6-4 and TRBJ1-5; 10 bases match TRBD1. CDR3 size: 13 residues. The V gene end was trimmed by 8 bases and the J gene end by 5 bases; junction bases not matched to a gene: 3. The germline CDR1 and CDR2 sequences are MRHNA and SNTAGT. The CDR3 sequence is CASLDRGHQPQHF. CDR3 nucleotides: TGTGCCAGCCTCGACAGGGGGCATCAGCCCCAGCATTTT.

V usage is TRBV2 and J usage is TRBJ2-7, with D perhaps TRBD1 (6 bases). The CDR3 extends over 14 amino acids. Trimming pared 6 bases from V and 2 bases from J, leaving 14 bases between. Germline V CDR1 and CDR2: SNHLY, FYNNEI. CDR3 residues: CASRVGAATYEQYF. The CDR3 DNA follows: TGTGCCAGCAGGGTGGGGGCAGCCACCTACGAGCAGTACTTC. Looking up the rest from reference TRBV2 and TRBJ2-7 gives the full variable domain: EPEVTQTPSHQVTQMGQEVILRCVPISNHLYFYWYRQILGQKVEFLVSFYNNEISEKSEIFDDQFSVERPDGSNFTLKIRSTKLEDSAMYFCASRVGAATYEQYFGPGTRLTVT.

The chain combines TRBV27 with TRBJ2-7; 8 bases agree with TRBD2. The CDR3 runs to 15 residues. Germline loops: CDR1 MNHEY, CDR2 SMNVEV (reference sequence). V shed 3 bases and J 3 bases; nucleotides not matched to a gene: 7. The CDR3 here is CASSFGVAGLYEQYF. CDR3 nucleotides: TGTGCCAGCAGTTTCGGGGTAGCGGGGCTCTACGAGCAGTACTTC.

This clone showed up just once. The V gene is TRBV6-2 or TRBV6-3, the J gene TRBJ2-1; the D gene is possibly TRBD2 (5 bases). Germline loops: CDR1 MNHEY, CDR2 SVGEGT. V lost 0 bases to trimming and J lost 10 bases, with 13 bases between them. CDR3 size: 14 residues. CDR3 region: CASSYSRTLEEQFF. The CDR3 bases are TGTGCCAGCAGTTACTCAAGGACTCTCGAAGAGCAGTTCTTC.

This clone has a single count. The DNA of the CDR3 is TGTGCCAGCAGCTTGACAGGCGCCTCGAACACTGAAGCTTTCTTT. The encoded protein is CASSLTGASNTEAFF. This sequence joins TRBV5-6 and TRBJ1-1, with D possibly being TRBD1 (5 bases). Trimming left V 1 base short and J 1 base short, with 11 bases between. Germline V gene lookup returns CDR1 SGHDT and CDR2 YYEEEE. The CDR3 is 15 residues long. The complete variable domain, with remaining parts taken from reference TRBV5-6 and TRBJ1-1, reads DAGVTQSPTHLIKTRGQQVTLRCSPKSGHDTVSWYQQALGQGPQFIFQYYEEEERQRGNFPDRFSGHQFPNYSSELNVNALLLGDSALYLCASSLTGASNTEAFFGQGTRLTVV.

The rearrangement uses TRBV7-2 and TRBJ1-3; possible D gene TRBD1, 5 bases. Trimming removed 1 base from V and 4 bases from J, with 17 bases in between. The CDR3 is made up of 17 amino acids. CDR1 SGHTA and CDR2 FQGNSA come from the germline V gene. The CDR3 DNA sequence: TGTGCCAGCAGCTTAGGGCGGTCAGGGTCAGCGGGAAACACCATATATTTT. This gives the protein CASSLGRSGSAGNTIYF.

V is TRBV3-1 (or the pseudogene TRBV3-2) and J is TRBJ1-1; weak D call: TRBD1 (5 bases). Germline lookup yields CDR1 LGHDT and CDR2 YNNKEL (reference sequence). The length of the CDR3 is 13 residues. With 4 bases removed from V and 10 bases from J, the gap between germline ends came to 16 bases. The CDR3 DNA is TGTGCCAGCAGCCTCGAACCGGACGGGGGAGCTTTCTTT. This sequence encodes CASSLEPDGGAFF.

CDR3 sequence: CATPLATAYEQYF. CDR3 DNA sequence: TGTGCTACCCCGCTCGCCACTGCCTACGAGCAGTACTTC. The chain carries TRBV12-5 and TRBJ2-7, with D uncertain. V shed 10 bases and J shed 2 bases, with 15 bases lying between them. There are 13 residues in the CDR3. Germline V lookup: CDR1 LGHNT, CDR2 FRNRAP.

This chain links TRBV19 with TRBJ1-5, with 7 positions matching TRBD1. J was trimmed by 7 bases and V by 4 bases; bases with no gene match: 4. Germline V gene sequence: CDR1 LNHDA, CDR2 SQIVND (reference sequence). The CDR3 totals 13 residues. CDR3 amino acids: CASSNRGHQPQHF. In DNA form, the CDR3 reads TGTGCCAGTAGTAATAGGGGGCACCAGCCCCAGCATTTT. Together with reference TRBV19 and TRBJ1-5, the CDR3 gives the full variable domain: DGGITQSPKYLFRKEGQNVTLSCEQNLNHDAMYWYRQDPGQGLRLIYYSQIVNDFQKGDIAEGYSVSREKKESFPLTVTSAQKNPTAFYLCASSNRGHQPQHFGDGTRLSIL.

The CDR3 is CASSYSGQAISTSTDTQYF. The CDR3, as DNA: TGTGCCAGCAGTTACTCCGGACAGGCCATCTCAACCAGCACAGATACGCAGTATTTT. The J gene is TRBJ2-3, the V gene TRBV6-2 or TRBV6-3; 7 bases line up with TRBD1. The CDR3 has 19 residues. Looked up from germline, CDR1 is MNHEY and CDR2 is SVGEGT. After removal of 0 bases from V and 0 bases from J, the junction contained 12 bases not matched to a gene.

The chain couples TRBV9 to TRBJ1-1, with a tentative D call TRBD1 (5 bases). V dropped 2 bases and J dropped 0 bases, with 14 bases sitting between them. This CDR3 contains 16 residues. From germline, CDR1 is SGDLS and CDR2 YYNGEE. The CDR3 loop reads CASSVRPGGMNTEAFF. In DNA form, the CDR3 reads TGTGCCAGCAGCGTTAGACCGGGGGGAATGAACACTGAAGCTTTCTTT.

The rearrangement links TRBV19 to TRBJ1-1; weak D call: TRBD1 (6 bases). CDR1 and CDR2 (germline): LNHDA, SQIVND (reference sequence). This CDR3 has 13 residues. Trimming removed 3 bases from V and 5 bases from J, with 10 bases in between. The CDR3 spells CASSIRRGTEAFF. CDR3 DNA sequence: TGTGCCAGTAGTATCCGCAGGGGAACTGAAGCTTTCTTT. Variable domain in full (rest from reference TRBV19 and TRBJ1-1): DGGITQSPKYLFRKEGQNVTLSCEQNLNHDAMYWYRQDPGQGLRLIYYSQIVNDFQKGDIAEGYSVSREKKESFPLTVTSAQKNPTAFYLCASSIRRGTEAFFGQGTRLTVV.

The V gene is TRBV5-1, the J gene TRBJ2-3, with TRBD2 as a possible D gene (6 bases). The V end was cut by 6 bases, the J end by 4 bases, with 12 bases between. CDR3 length: 13 residues. In germline, CDR1 is SGHRS, CDR2 YFSETQ. CDR3 region: CASTGTWSDTQYF. CDR3 DNA: TGCGCCAGCACAGGGACTTGGTCAGATACGCAGTATTTT.

The chain carries TRBV9 and TRBJ2-7; the D gene is possibly TRBD2 (5 bases). The CDR3 length is 13 residues. Germline loops: CDR1 SGDLS, CDR2 YYNGEE. V dropped 2 bases and J dropped 13 bases, with 19 bases sitting between them. In DNA, the CDR3 is TGTGCCAGCAGCGTTGCGGCAGCTTGGGAGACCTACTTC. Amino acid sequence: CASSVAAAWETYF.

The chain couples TRBV7-9 to TRBJ1-3; D is undetermined. The CDR3 contains 14 residues. V shed 0 bases and J shed 3 bases, with 6 bases lying between them. Germline-derived CDR1 and CDR2 are SEHNR and FQNEAQ (reference sequence). The CDR3 sequence: CASSLAGDGNTIYF. For the CDR3, the DNA is TGTGCCAGCAGCTTAGCGGGAGATGGAAACACCATATATTTT.